These 8 T cell receptor beta chains originate from one sample sequenced in a study of T cells after yellow fever vaccination. TCRdb called the 5' RACE reads again in MiXCR, with one record for every CDR3 protein. The data hold approximately 550,000 distinct CDR3 sequences, with roughly 21% observed a single time. The sample here was PBMCs, taken 15 days after the yellow fever booster vaccination. The origin of the receptors is a man under 40 who received the YFV17D yellow fever vaccine.

This clonotype was counted between two and nine times. The CDR3 DNA is TGTGCCACCAGCAGAGTGTGGGGAAACAACTACGAGCAGTACTTC. Translating it yields CATSRVWGNNYEQYF. This chain uses TRBV15 with TRBJ2-7; no reliable D call. The V end lost 1 base, the J end lost 3 bases, and 13 bases lay between the germline ends. Germline lookup yields CDR1 LNHNV and CDR2 YYDKDF (reference sequence). The CDR3 runs to 15 residues.

The chain uses TRBV4-3 and TRBJ1-2; no clear D gene. The CDR3 is 16 residues long. V lost 1 base, J lost 4 bases, and 16 bases lay in between. Germline CDR1 is LGHNA and CDR2 is YSLEER. CDR3 amino acids: CASSQAAQAGGYGYTF. CDR3 nucleotides: TGCGCCAGCAGCCAAGCAGCGCAGGCCGGAGGCTATGGCTACACCTTC.

The gene calls are TRBV4-2 and TRBJ2-5; 8 bases align to TRBD1. CDR1 is LGHNA and CDR2 is YNFKEQ in the germline V gene. Trimming took 4 bases from V and 1 from J; bases not matched to a gene: 5. CDR3 length: 15 residues. As DNA, the CDR3 is TGTGCCAGCAGCCCCTCCGGACAGGGCCAAGAGACCCAGTACTTC. It encodes CASSPSGQGQETQYF.

This clonotype was seen a handful of times. The chain couples TRBV20-1 to TRBJ2-1; TRBD2 aligns across 16 bases. Germline assignment: CDR1 DFQATT and CDR2 SNEGSKA (reference sequence). The CDR3 has 17 amino acids. V shed 5 bases, J shed 0 bases, and the junction held 4 bases outside the gene matches. Written as DNA, the CDR3 is TGCAGTGCTGAGGGACTAGCGGGAGGGCCCTCCTACAATGAGCAGTTCTTC. Translation: CSAEGLAGGPSYNEQFF.

In this sample, this clonotype turned up a few times. V and J are TRBV5-1 and TRBJ2-2, with 7 bases aligning to TRBD1. There are 15 residues in the CDR3. The germline gives CDR1 SGHRS, CDR2 YFSETQ. The J segment lost 6 bases and the V segment lost 4 bases, leaving 9 bases of the junction unmatched. CDR3 DNA: TGCGCCAGCAGCCCGCCGACAGGGCAGGCCGGGGAGCTGTTTTTT. Protein sequence: CASSPPTGQAGELFF.

The chain carries TRBV4-3 and TRBJ2-7, with 14 bases aligning to TRBD2. CDR3 size: 16 residues. The V gene end was trimmed by 2 bases and the J gene end by 7 bases; junction bases not matched to a gene: 7. The germline V gene encodes CDR1 LGHNA and CDR2 YSLEER. CDR3 protein: CASSQKGLAGVGEQYF. CDR3 sequence (DNA): TGCGCCAGCAGCCAAAAGGGACTAGCGGGAGTAGGTGAGCAGTACTTC.

This clonotype has more than one count but fewer than ten. The V gene is TRBV9, the J gene TRBJ2-7, with D perhaps matching TRBD1 (5 bases). Germline CDR1 and CDR2: SGDLS and YYNGEE. The CDR3 sequence is 13 residues long. V lost 3 bases and J 5 bases, leaving 12 bases between the germline ends. In nucleotides, the CDR3 is TGTGCCAGCAGCGCCAACAGGATGGACGAGCAGTACTTC. Its protein is CASSANRMDEQYF.

In this sample, this clonotype turned up a few times. This rearrangement joins TRBV20-1 to TRBJ2-3; possibly TRBD1 or TRBD2 for D (5 bases each). Trimming pared 6 bases from V and 9 bases from J, leaving 13 bases between. CDR3 size: 11 residues. Germline lookup yields CDR1 DFQATT and CDR2 SNEGSKA (reference sequence). The CDR3 sequence is CSAFGDGTQYF. DNA of the CDR3: TGCAGTGCCTTTGGGGACGGAACGCAGTATTTT.